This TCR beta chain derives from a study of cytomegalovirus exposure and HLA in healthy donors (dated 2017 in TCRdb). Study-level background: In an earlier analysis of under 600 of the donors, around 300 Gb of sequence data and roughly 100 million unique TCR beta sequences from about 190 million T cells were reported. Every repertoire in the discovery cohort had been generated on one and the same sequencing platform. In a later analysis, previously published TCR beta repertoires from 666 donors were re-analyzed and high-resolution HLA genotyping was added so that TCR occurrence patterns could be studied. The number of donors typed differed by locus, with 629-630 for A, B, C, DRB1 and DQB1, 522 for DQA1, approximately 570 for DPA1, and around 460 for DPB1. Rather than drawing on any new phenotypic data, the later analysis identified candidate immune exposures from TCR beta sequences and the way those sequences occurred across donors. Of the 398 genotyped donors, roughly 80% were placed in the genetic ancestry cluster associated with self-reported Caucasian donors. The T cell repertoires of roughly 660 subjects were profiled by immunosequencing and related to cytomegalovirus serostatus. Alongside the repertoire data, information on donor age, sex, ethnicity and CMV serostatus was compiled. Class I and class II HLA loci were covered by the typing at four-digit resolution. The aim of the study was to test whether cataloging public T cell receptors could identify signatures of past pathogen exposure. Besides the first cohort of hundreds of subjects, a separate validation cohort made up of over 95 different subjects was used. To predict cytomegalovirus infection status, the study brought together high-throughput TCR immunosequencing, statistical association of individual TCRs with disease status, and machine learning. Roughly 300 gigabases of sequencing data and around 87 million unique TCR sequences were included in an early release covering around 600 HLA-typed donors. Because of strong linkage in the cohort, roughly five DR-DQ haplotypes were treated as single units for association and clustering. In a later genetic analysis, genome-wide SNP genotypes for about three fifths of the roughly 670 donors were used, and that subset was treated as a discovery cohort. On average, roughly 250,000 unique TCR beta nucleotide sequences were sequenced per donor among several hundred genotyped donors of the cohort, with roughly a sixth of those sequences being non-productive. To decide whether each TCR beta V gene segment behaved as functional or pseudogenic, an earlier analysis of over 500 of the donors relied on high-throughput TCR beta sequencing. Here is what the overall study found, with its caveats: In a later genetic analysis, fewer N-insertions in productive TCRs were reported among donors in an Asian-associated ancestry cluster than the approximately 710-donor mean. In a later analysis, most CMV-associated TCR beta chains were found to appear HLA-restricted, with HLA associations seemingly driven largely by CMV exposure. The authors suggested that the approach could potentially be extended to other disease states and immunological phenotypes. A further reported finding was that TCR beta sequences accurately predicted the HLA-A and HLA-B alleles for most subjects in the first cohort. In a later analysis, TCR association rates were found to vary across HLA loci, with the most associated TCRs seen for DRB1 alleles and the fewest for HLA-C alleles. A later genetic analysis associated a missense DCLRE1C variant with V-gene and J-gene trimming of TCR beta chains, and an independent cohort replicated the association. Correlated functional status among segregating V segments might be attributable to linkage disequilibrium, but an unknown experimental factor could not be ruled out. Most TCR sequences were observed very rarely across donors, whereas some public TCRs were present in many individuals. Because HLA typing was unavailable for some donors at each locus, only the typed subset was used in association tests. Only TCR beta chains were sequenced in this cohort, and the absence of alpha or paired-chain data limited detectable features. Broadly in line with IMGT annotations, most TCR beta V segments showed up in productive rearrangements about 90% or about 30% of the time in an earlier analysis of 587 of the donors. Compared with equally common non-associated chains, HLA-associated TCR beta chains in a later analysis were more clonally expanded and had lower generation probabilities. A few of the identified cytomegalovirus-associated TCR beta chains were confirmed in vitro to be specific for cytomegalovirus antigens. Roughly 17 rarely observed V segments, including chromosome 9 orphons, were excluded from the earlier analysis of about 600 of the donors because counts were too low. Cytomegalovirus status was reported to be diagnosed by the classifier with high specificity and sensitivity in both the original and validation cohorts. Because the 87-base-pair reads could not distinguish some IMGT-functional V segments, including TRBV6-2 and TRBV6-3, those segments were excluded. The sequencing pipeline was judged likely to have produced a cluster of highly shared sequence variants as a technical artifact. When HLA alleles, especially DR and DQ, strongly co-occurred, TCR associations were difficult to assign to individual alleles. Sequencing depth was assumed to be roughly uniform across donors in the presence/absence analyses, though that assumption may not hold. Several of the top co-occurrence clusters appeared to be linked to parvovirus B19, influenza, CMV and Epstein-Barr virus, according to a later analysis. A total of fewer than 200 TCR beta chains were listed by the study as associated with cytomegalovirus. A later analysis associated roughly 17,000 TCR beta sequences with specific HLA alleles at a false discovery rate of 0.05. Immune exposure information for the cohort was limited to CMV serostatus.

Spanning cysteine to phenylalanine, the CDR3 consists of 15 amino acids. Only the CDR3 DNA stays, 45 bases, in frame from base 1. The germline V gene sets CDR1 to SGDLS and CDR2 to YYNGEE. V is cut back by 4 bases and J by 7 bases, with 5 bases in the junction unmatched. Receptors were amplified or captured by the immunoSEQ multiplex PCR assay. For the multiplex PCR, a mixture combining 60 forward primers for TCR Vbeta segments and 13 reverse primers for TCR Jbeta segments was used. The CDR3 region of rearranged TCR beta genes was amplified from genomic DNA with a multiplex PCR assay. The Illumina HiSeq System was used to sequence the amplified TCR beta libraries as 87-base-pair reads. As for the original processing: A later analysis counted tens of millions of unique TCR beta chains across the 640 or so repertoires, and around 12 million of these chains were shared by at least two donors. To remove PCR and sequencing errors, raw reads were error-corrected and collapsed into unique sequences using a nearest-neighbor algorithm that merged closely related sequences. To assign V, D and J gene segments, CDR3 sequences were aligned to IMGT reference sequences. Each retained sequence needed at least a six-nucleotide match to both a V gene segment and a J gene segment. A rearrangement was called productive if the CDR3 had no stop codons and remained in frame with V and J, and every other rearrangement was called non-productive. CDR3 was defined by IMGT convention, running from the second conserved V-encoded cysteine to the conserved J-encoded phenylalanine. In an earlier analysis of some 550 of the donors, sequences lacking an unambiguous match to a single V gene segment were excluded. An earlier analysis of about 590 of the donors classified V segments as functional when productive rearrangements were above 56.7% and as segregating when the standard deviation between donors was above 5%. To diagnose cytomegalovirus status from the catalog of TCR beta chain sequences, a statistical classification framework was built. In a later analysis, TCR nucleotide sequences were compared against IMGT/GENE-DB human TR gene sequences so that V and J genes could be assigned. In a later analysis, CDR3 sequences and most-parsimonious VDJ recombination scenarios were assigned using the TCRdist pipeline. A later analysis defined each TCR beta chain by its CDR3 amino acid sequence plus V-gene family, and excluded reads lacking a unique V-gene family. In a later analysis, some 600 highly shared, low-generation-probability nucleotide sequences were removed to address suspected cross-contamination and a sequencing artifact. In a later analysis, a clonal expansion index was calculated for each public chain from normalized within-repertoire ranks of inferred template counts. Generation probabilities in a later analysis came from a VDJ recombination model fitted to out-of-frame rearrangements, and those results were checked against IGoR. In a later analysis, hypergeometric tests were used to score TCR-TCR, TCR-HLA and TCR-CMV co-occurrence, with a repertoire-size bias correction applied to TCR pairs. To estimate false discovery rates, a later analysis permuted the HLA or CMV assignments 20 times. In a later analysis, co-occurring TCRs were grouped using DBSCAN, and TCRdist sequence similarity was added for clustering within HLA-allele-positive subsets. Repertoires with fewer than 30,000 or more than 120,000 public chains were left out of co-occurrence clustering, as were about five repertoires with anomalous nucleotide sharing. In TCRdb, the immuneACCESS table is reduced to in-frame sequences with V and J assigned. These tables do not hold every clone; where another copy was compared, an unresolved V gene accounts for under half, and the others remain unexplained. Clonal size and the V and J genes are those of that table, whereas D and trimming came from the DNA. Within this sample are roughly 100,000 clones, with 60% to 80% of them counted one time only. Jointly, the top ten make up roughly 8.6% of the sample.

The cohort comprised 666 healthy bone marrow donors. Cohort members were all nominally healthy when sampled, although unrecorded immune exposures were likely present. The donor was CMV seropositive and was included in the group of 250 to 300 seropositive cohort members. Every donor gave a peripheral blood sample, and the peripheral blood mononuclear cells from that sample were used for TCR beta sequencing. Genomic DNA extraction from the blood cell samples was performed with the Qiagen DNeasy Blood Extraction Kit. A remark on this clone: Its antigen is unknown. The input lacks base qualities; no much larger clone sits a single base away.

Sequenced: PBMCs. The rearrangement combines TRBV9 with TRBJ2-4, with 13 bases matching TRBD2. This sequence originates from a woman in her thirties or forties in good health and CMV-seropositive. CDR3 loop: CASSPGLAGVNIQYF. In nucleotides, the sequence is TGTGCCAGCAGCCCAGGACTAGCGGGAGTGAACATTCAGTACTTC.